The clone carrying this TCR beta chain has only a few counts. Original processing methods: By means of reference gene primer amplification, nucleated cell counts were estimated. Repertoires were generated with immunoSEQ multiplex PCR, while TCRdb's copy carries only in-frame clones and drops some. V, J and clone size derive from that table, while D and trimming were established from the DNA sequence. The table includes about 73,000 clones, just over 90% detected once. V trimming: 5 bases; J trimming: 6 bases; junction bases outside the gene matches: 15. The germline V gene encodes CDR1 SGHVS and CDR2 FNYEAQ. The CDR3 is 17 residues long. The data were taken from a study of blood T cell repertoires in COVID-19. Study summary: Acute and convalescent COVID-19 specimens originated in the United States, Italy and Spain. T cells, B-cell-depleted T cells, or PBMCs supplied cDNA or gDNA.

Sequencing input: peripheral blood. The chain has TRBV7-6 and TRBJ2-2; 7 positions match TRBD1. The source is a young woman with acute or convalescent COVID-19. CDR3 sequence (DNA): TGTGCCAGCAGCCAAGAAAGACCGGGACAGCCCCCCGGGGAGCTGTTTTTT. This translates into CASSQERPGQPPGELFF.